Presented here are 14 T cell receptor beta chains from one specimen sequenced in a study of cytomegalovirus exposure and HLA in healthy donors. PCR used 60 Vbeta primers and 13 Jbeta primers. This table comes from immunoSEQ multiplex PCR, and its TCRdb copy is limited to in-frame clones, with some not included. The sample yields some 110,000 clones, approximately 81% seen once. The sample comprised PBMCs. The receptors come from a man younger than 40 in good health and CMV-seronegative.

The CDR3 DNA follows: TGTGCCAGCAGCTATGGCCGGAGGGGTACTGGAAACACCATATATTTT. Translation gives CASSYGRRGTGNTIYF. The chain couples TRBV5-4 to TRBJ1-3; D might be TRBD1 (5 bases). Germline CDR1 reads SGHNT; CDR2 reads YYREEE (reference sequence). This CDR3 is built from 16 residues. Trimming removed 3 bases from V and 2 bases from J, with 15 bases in between.

This chain connects TRBV6-6 to TRBJ2-2; D remains unclear. CDR3 length: 15 residues. In germline, CDR1 is MNHNY, CDR2 SVGAGI (reference sequence). V lost 0 bases and J lost 5, with 10 bases in between. CDR3 sequence (DNA): TGTGCCAGCAGTTACTCGGTGGTCGGTACCGGGGAGCTGTTTTTT. Translating it yields CASSYSVVGTGELFF.

This chain connects TRBV7-9 to TRBJ1-1; no definite D call. Per germline, CDR1 SEHNR and CDR2 FQNEAQ (reference sequence). V lost 3 bases and J lost 0, with 17 bases in between. The CDR3 is made up of 17 amino acids. The CDR3 bases are TGTGCCAGCAGCTTTCTGGCTGGGGAGGGCTTGAACACTGAAGCTTTCTTT. Amino acids: CASSFLAGEGLNTEAFF. The variable domain in full, with the rest retrieved from reference TRBV7-9 and TRBJ1-1, is DTGVSQNPRHKITKRGQNVTFRCDPISEHNRLYWYRQTLGQGPEFLTYFQNEAQLEKSRLLSDRFSAERPKGSFSTLEIQRTEQGDSAMYLCASSFLAGEGLNTEAFFGQGTRLTVV.

The CDR3 protein is CASSNRDRDFYEQYF. For the CDR3, the DNA is TGTGCCAGTAGTAACCGGGACAGAGACTTCTACGAGCAGTACTTC. This chain links TRBV19 with TRBJ2-7, with TRBD1 matching over 7 bases. The V segment lost 4 bases and the J segment 3 bases; nucleotides outside the gene matches: 9. The CDR3 loop spans 15 amino acids. Germline values: CDR1 LNHDA, CDR2 SQIVND (reference sequence).

The chain is built from TRBV13 and TRBJ1-3, with 7 positions matching TRBD1. The CDR3 has 15 amino acids. With 6 bases clipped from V and 12 bases from J, the junction kept 17 bases outside the gene matches. Germline CDR1 and CDR2: PRHDT and FYEKMQ (reference sequence). For the CDR3, the DNA is TGTGCCAGCAGAAGAACCGAAAGCAGGGGGGACATCATATATTTT. It is translated as CASRRTESRGDIIYF.

This rearrangement joins TRBV7-9 to TRBJ2-7; 7 nucleotides line up with TRBD1. The CDR3 extends over 12 amino acids. V shed 7 bases, J shed 6 bases, and the junction held 6 bases outside the gene matches. Germline V gene sequence: CDR1 SEHNR, CDR2 FQNEAQ (reference sequence). CDR3 DNA sequence: TGTGCCAGCACCATTGACAGGGTCGAGCAGTACTTC. It specifies CASTIDRVEQYF.

The gene calls are TRBV14 and TRBJ2-3; 7 bases agree with TRBD1. The CDR3 extends over 16 amino acids. Germline V gene lookup returns CDR1 SGHDN and CDR2 FVKESK. V shed 0 bases and J 1 base; nucleotides not matched to a gene: 4. DNA of the CDR3: TGTGCCAGCAGCCAAGATATCGACAGGGGCACAGATACGCAGTATTTT. Translating it yields CASSQDIDRGTDTQYF.

The gene calls are TRBV5-1 and TRBJ2-6; the D gene is possibly TRBD1 (5 bases). Germline V CDR1 and CDR2: SGHRS, YFSETQ. CDR3 length: 18 amino acids. V was pared by 0 bases and J by 4 bases, with 17 bases between. CDR3 in amino acids: CASSLVPDTLFGANVLTF. The DNA for the CDR3 is TGCGCCAGCAGCTTGGTTCCGGACACCCTCTTCGGGGCCAACGTCCTGACTTTC.

J is TRBJ2-5 and V is TRBV4-3; no definite D call. This CDR3 region has 15 residues. The germline V and J ends were trimmed by 4 bases and 7 bases, with 19 bases remaining between them. CDR1 and CDR2 (germline): LGHNA, YSLEER. The CDR3 DNA follows: TGCGCCAGCAGCCCCACGACTCTGGGTCCGGGGACCCAGTACTTC. Residues: CASSPTTLGPGTQYF.

The chain recombines TRBV9 with TRBJ1-2; 8 bases fit TRBD1. V dropped 4 bases and J dropped 7; count of bases not matched to a gene: 15. The CDR3 covers 16 residues. Germline CDR1 is SGDLS and CDR2 is YYNGEE. CDR3 DNA: TGTGCCAGCAGCTTTTCCGTCTCCGGGGACAGGTCTGGCTACACCTTC. Translating it yields CASSFSVSGDRSGYTF.

V is TRBV15 and J is TRBJ2-7; TRBD1 is a possible D gene (6 bases). This CDR3 has 15 amino acids. Germline V CDR1 and CDR2: LNHNV, YYDKDF (reference sequence). The V and J ends lost 0 bases and 6 bases respectively, with 15 bases between them. The CDR3 DNA sequence: TGTGCCACCAGCAGAGACCTTAAACAGGGTACCGAGCAGTACTTC. Translated: CATSRDLKQGTEQYF.

This chain uses TRBV7-9 with TRBJ2-2, with a weak D call TRBD2 (5 bases). V dropped 5 bases and J dropped 7 bases, with 14 bases sitting between them. Germline assignment: CDR1 SEHNR and CDR2 FQNEAQ (reference sequence). CDR3 length: 14 amino acids. CDR3 protein: CASSPPRGGGELFF. DNA for the CDR3: TGTGCCAGCAGCCCCCCCCGTGGAGGCGGGGAGCTGTTTTTT.

This clone was detected only a few times. The chain is built from TRBV10-2 and TRBJ1-1; no definite D call. Germline V gene sequence: CDR1 WSHSY, CDR2 SAAADI. V was cut by 2 bases and J by 2 bases, with 15 bases left in between. The CDR3 is 16 amino acids. DNA of the CDR3: TGCGCCAGCAGTGAGGAGTGGCAGGTGTTCAACACTGAAGCTTTCTTT. It is translated as CASSEEWQVFNTEAFF.

The chain couples TRBV7-8 to TRBJ1-6; 9 nucleotides align to TRBD1. Trimming removed 1 base from V and 7 bases from J; junction bases left unmatched: 5. The CDR3 extends over 16 amino acids. CDR1 SGHVS and CDR2 FQNEAQ come from the germline V gene. The CDR3 spells CASSLDPGQGNSPLHF. The DNA of the CDR3 is TGTGCCAGCAGCTTAGATCCGGGACAGGGCAATTCACCCCTCCACTTT.